These 27 T cell receptor beta chains share one sample of origin, sequenced in a study of blood T cell repertoires in COVID-19 (dated by TCRdb to the early 2020s). The protocol used for the library was the immunoSEQ multiplex PCR assay. TCRdb's version of the immuneACCESS table is confined to in-frame rearrangements and falls short of the full clone set. An unresolved V gene accounts for under half of the shortfall where checked; the remainder is of unknown origin. The sample table contains about 240,000 clones; only one count was recorded for roughly 85% of them. The ten largest clones capture approximately 3.5% of the sample. The specimen sequenced was peripheral blood. These receptors were collected from a young woman with acute or convalescent COVID-19.

This clone has only a few counts. The chain couples TRBV5-6 to TRBJ1-5; 8 nucleotides agree with TRBD1. V lost 0 bases, J lost 5 bases, and 4 bases stayed unmatched. The CDR3 is made up of 15 amino acids. Germline V gene sequence: CDR1 SGHDT, CDR2 YYEEEE. The CDR3 sequence: CASSLALTGDQPQHF. The CDR3 DNA follows: TGTGCCAGCAGCTTGGCCCTGACAGGGGATCAGCCCCAGCATTTT.

The gene calls are TRBV3-1 (or the pseudogene TRBV3-2) and TRBJ1-1; D is possibly TRBD1 (6 bases). Germline CDR1 LGHDT, CDR2 YNNKEL (reference sequence). Trimming shortened V by 1 base and J by 0 bases, and 12 bases separated the two germline ends. The CDR3 is made up of 16 amino acids. The CDR3 sequence: CASSQAITGLNTEAFF. The CDR3 DNA sequence: TGTGCCAGCAGCCAAGCCATTACAGGGCTGAACACTGAAGCTTTCTTT.

The rearrangement uses TRBV7-9 and TRBJ2-7; D might be TRBD2 (6 bases). The length of the CDR3 is 16 residues. The germline V gene encodes CDR1 SEHNR and CDR2 FQNEAQ (reference sequence). V lost 5 bases and J 2 bases, leaving 19 bases between the germline ends. CDR3 sequence: CASSTRSGESAYEQYF. The CDR3 DNA is TGTGCCAGCAGCACCCGCTCGGGGGAGTCTGCCTACGAGCAGTACTTC.

CDR3 sequence reads: CASTTLAGSYNEQFF. The DNA for the CDR3 is TGTGCCAGCACTACACTAGCGGGCTCCTACAATGAGCAGTTCTTC. V and J are TRBV6-5 and TRBJ2-1, with 9 bases matching TRBD2. The junction had 4 bases not matched to a gene; V was cut back by 7 bases and J by 0 bases. This CDR3 has 15 residues. The V gene's germline CDR1 is MNHEY and CDR2 SVGAGI.

The chain combines TRBV28 with TRBJ2-2; possibly TRBD2 for D (5 bases). The V and J ends lost 6 bases and 2 bases respectively, with 7 bases between them. Looked up from germline, CDR1 is MDHEN and CDR2 is SYDVKM. This CDR3 is built from 13 residues. The CDR3 nucleotides are TGTGCCAGCAGGCTAGCAAACACCGGGGAGCTGTTTTTT. Encoded protein: CASRLANTGELFF.

The V gene is TRBV6-5, the J gene TRBJ2-7; the D gene is possibly TRBD2 (6 bases). The CDR3 extends over 15 amino acids. The V end was cut by 5 bases, the J end by 0 bases, with 14 bases between. From germline, CDR1 is MNHEY and CDR2 SVGAGI. Here the CDR3 DNA reads TGTGCCAGCAGTCAGGGACTCTCTAGCTCCTACGAGCAGTACTTC. This gives the protein CASSQGLSSSYEQYF.

This clone was seen once. V gene TRBV4-2 combines with J gene TRBJ1-2; D is perhaps TRBD1 (6 bases). The CDR3 totals 16 residues. Trimming pared 3 bases from V and 4 bases from J, leaving 18 bases between. Germline V gene lookup returns CDR1 LGHNA and CDR2 YNFKEQ. CDR3 loop: CASSHSKPTGSYGYTF. CDR3 nucleotide sequence: TGTGCCAGCAGCCACTCCAAACCGACAGGTTCCTATGGCTACACCTTC.

The chain carries TRBV7-8 and TRBJ2-5; the match to TRBD1 covers 9 bases. After removal of 2 bases from V and 5 bases from J, the junction contained 3 bases not matched to a gene. Germline V gives CDR1 SGHVS, CDR2 FQNEAQ. The CDR3 is 14 residues long. The CDR3 is CASSLTGQGETQYF. Written as DNA, the CDR3 is TGTGCCAGCAGCTTAACCGGACAGGGGGAGACCCAGTACTTC.

The rearrangement joins TRBV13 to TRBJ2-2; D possibly corresponds to TRBD2 (6 bases). The CDR3 spans 15 residues. The germline V and J ends were trimmed by 6 bases and 0 bases, with 11 bases remaining between them. In germline, CDR1 is PRHDT, CDR2 FYEKMQ (reference sequence). CDR3 nucleotides: TGTGCCAGCAGTCCGGGACTGCCGAACACCGGGGAGCTGTTTTTT. Its protein product is CASSPGLPNTGELFF.

This clone was picked up a small number of times. The chain couples TRBV5-4 to TRBJ2-3, with 10 bases aligning to TRBD2. This CDR3 has 16 amino acids. J lost 5 bases, V lost 3 bases, and 9 bases had no gene match. Germline loops: CDR1 SGHNT, CDR2 YYREEE (reference sequence). The CDR3 protein is CASSSSGRAGKDTQYF. In nucleotides, the CDR3 is TGTGCCAGCAGCTCGAGCGGGAGGGCCGGGAAAGATACGCAGTATTTT.

The chain employs TRBV10-2 and TRBJ1-5; TRBD1 is a possible D gene (5 bases). Trimming removed 7 bases at V and 5 bases at J, with 12 bases between. CDR3 length equals 13 residues. Germline-derived CDR1 and CDR2 are WSHSY and SAAADI. The CDR3 DNA reads TGCGCCAGCACGCAGGGTGGCTATCAGCCCCAGCATTTT. It translates to CASTQGGYQPQHF.

The chain uses TRBV5-4 and TRBJ2-3; perhaps TRBD1 as D (6 bases). Germline V CDR1 and CDR2: SGHNT, YYREEE (reference sequence). The length of the CDR3 is 14 residues. Trimming took 2 bases from V and 2 from J, leaving 9 bases between them. CDR3 sequence (DNA): TGTGCCAGCAGCTTAAGGGACAACACAGATACGCAGTATTTT. It yields the protein CASSLRDNTDTQYF.

This clone was counted a few times. The rearrangement uses TRBV4-2 and TRBJ2-3, with D perhaps matching TRBD2 (5 bases). The V end was cut by 4 bases, the J end by 0 bases, with 14 bases between. CDR1 and CDR2 (germline): LGHNA, YNFKEQ. The length of the CDR3 is 16 residues. CDR3 in amino acids: CASSPLSGGSTDTQYF. The CDR3 coding sequence is TGTGCCAGCAGCCCACTGTCTGGCGGGAGCACAGATACGCAGTATTTT.

This chain connects TRBV7-2 to TRBJ2-6; 14 bases line up with TRBD2. The CDR3 has 18 amino acids. CDR1 and CDR2 (germline): SGHTA, FQGNSA. The J segment lost 3 bases and the V segment lost 4 bases, leaving 5 bases of the junction unmatched. CDR3 bases: TGTGCCAGCAGCTCCCGACTAGCGGGAGGGGGTGGGGCCAACGTCCTGACTTTC. Its protein product is CASSSRLAGGGGANVLTF.

The V call is TRBV9, the J call TRBJ2-1, with 10 bases identical to TRBD2. Germline CDR1 is SGDLS and CDR2 is YYNGEE. The CDR3 is 17 amino acids. After removal of 0 bases from V and 8 bases from J, the junction contained 11 bases not matched to a gene. The CDR3 DNA follows: TGTGCCAGCAGCGTAGACCCAGCACCCGGGACTAGCGATGAGCAGTTCTTC. Amino acids: CASSVDPAPGTSDEQFF.

V usage is TRBV7-3 and J usage is TRBJ2-7, with 7 bases matching TRBD1. Unmatched junction bases numbered 8, after V lost 6 bases and J lost 3 bases. Germline CDR1 SGHTA, CDR2 FQGTGA. The CDR3 totals 14 residues. CDR3 in amino acids: CASRETGAHYEQYF. The CDR3 coding sequence is TGTGCCAGCAGAGAAACAGGGGCCCACTACGAGCAGTACTTC.

The chain's CDR3 is CASSKERDSEQFF. The CDR3 DNA follows: TGTGCCAGCAGCAAAGAGCGGGATAGTGAGCAGTTCTTC. The chain recombines TRBV7-9 with TRBJ2-1; 7 positions match TRBD2. Unmatched junction bases numbered 7, after V lost 5 bases and J lost 9 bases. The CDR3 sequence is 13 residues long. Germline CDR1 and CDR2: SEHNR and FQNEAQ (reference sequence).

For the CDR3, the DNA is TGCGCCAGCAGCCAAGGGGGGGTCTCAAATTCACCCCTCCACTTT. It is translated as CASSQGGVSNSPLHF. J is TRBJ1-6 and V is TRBV4-3; possible D gene TRBD1, 5 bases. The CDR3 spans 15 residues. The V gene lost 1 base and the J gene lost 7 bases, with 11 bases spanning the gap. Germline V CDR1 and CDR2: LGHNA, YSLEER.

This clone was found many times. The rearrangement links TRBV18 to TRBJ2-7; 7 bases match TRBD2. Germline trimming cut 3 bases from V and 5 bases from J; bases unmatched to any gene: 13. This CDR3 is built from 16 residues. Germline CDR1 KGHSH, CDR2 LQKENI. The CDR3 reads CASSPTSSGGGNEQYF. The CDR3 DNA follows: TGTGCCAGCTCACCTACGTCTAGCGGAGGAGGGAACGAGCAGTACTTC. The full variable domain, completed using reference TRBV18 and TRBJ2-7, is NAGVMQNPRHLVRRRGQEARLRCSPMKGHSHVYWYRQLPEEGLKFMVYLQKENIIDESGMPKERFSAEFPKEGPSILRIQQVVRGDSAAYFCASSPTSSGGGNEQYFGPGTRLTVT.

The chain links TRBV29-1 to TRBJ2-3, with 7 bases matching TRBD2. J gave up 2 bases and V 4 bases, and 6 bases lay outside the gene matches. This CDR3 has 14 amino acids. The V gene's germline CDR1 is SQVTM and CDR2 ANQGSEA. The CDR3 sequence: CSVGGGGSTDTQYF. Written as DNA, the CDR3 is TGCAGCGTTGGTGGCGGGGGATCCACAGATACGCAGTATTTT.

This clone was detected once. V is TRBV20-1 and J is TRBJ1-1, with 10 bases fitting TRBD1. Germline V gene data show CDR1 as DFQATT and CDR2 as SNEGSKA (reference sequence). The trim removed 7 bases at V and 10 bases at J, leaving 6 bases unmatched. CDR3 length: 11 amino acids. Written as DNA, the CDR3 is TGCAGTGTAGACAGGGGGCAGAGAGCTTTCTTT. Its translation is CSVDRGQRAFF.

The DNA of the CDR3 is TGTGCCAGTAGTTTCGGGCCCAATTCGGGGAGTGAGCAGTTCTTC. It specifies CASSFGPNSGSEQFF. J is TRBJ2-1 and V is TRBV19; D might be TRBD2 (5 bases). V was shortened by 5 bases and J by 9 bases, with 20 bases between the two germline ends. CDR1 and CDR2 (germline): LNHDA, SQIVND (reference sequence). The CDR3 contains 15 residues.

The V and J genes are TRBV19 and TRBJ2-1; 9 nucleotides match TRBD1. After removal of 6 bases from V and 2 bases from J, the junction contained 5 bases not matched to a gene. The germline V gene has CDR1 LNHDA and CDR2 SQIVND (reference sequence). The CDR3 runs 15 residues. The CDR3 loop reads CASRKGQGTYNEQFF. The CDR3 bases are TGTGCCAGTAGGAAGGGACAGGGAACCTACAATGAGCAGTTCTTC. The full variable domain, in which reference TRBV19 and TRBJ2-1 provide the parts outside the CDR3, is DGGITQSPKYLFRKEGQNVTLSCEQNLNHDAMYWYRQDPGQGLRLIYYSQIVNDFQKGDIAEGYSVSREKKESFPLTVTSAQKNPTAFYLCASRKGQGTYNEQFFGPGTRLTVL.

The chain is built from TRBV27 and TRBJ2-1, with D uncertain. The germline V gene encodes CDR1 MNHEY and CDR2 SMNVEV (reference sequence). V lost 3 bases and J 9 bases, leaving 12 bases between the germline ends. The CDR3 is made up of 13 amino acids. Here the CDR3 DNA reads TGTGCCAGCAGTTTCTCCCCCCCGAGTGAGCAGTTCTTC. Translation gives CASSFSPPSEQFF.

V usage is TRBV5-4 and J usage is TRBJ2-5; 8 bases are shared with TRBD1. The J segment lost 2 bases and the V segment lost 4 bases, leaving 4 bases of the junction unmatched. The CDR3 totals 14 residues. Germline V gene data show CDR1 as SGHNT and CDR2 as YYREEE (reference sequence). The CDR3 loop reads CASSRQGAQETQYF. The CDR3 DNA follows: TGTGCCAGCAGCCGCCAGGGGGCTCAAGAGACCCAGTACTTC.

The gene calls are TRBV2 and TRBJ2-2; 11 bases are shared with TRBD1. J was trimmed by 6 bases and V by 6 bases; bases with no gene match: 6. CDR3 length: 15 amino acids. Germline CDR1 SNHLY, CDR2 FYNNEI. The CDR3 loop reads CASSADRGRSGELFF. The DNA of the CDR3 is TGTGCCAGCAGCGCGGACAGGGGGCGATCCGGGGAGCTGTTTTTT.

This clone was detected a few times. The CDR3 spells CASSRTGGDYTF. CDR3 in DNA: TGTGCCAGTAGTAGGACAGGGGGCGACTACACCTTC. The chain is built from TRBV19 and TRBJ1-2; 11 bases line up with TRBD1. J was trimmed by 10 bases and V by 4 bases; bases with no gene match: 2. Germline loops: CDR1 LNHDA, CDR2 SQIVND (reference sequence). The CDR3 totals 12 residues.